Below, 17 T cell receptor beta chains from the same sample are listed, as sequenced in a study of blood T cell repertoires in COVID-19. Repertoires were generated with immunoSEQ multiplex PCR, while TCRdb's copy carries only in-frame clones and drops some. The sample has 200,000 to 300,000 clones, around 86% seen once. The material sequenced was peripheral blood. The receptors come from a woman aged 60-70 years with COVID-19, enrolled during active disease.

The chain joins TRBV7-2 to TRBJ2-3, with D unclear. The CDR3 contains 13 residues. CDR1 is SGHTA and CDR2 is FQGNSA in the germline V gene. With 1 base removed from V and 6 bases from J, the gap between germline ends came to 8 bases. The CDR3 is CASSLGVWDTQYF. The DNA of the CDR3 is TGTGCCAGCAGCTTAGGCGTCTGGGATACGCAGTATTTT.

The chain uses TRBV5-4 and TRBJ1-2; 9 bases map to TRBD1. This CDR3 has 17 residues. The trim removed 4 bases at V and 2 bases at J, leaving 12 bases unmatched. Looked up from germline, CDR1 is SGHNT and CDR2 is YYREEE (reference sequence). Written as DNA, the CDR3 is TGTGCCAGCAGCCAAGGGACAGGGCTCGGGTGGAACTATGGCTACACCTTC. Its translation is CASSQGTGLGWNYGYTF.

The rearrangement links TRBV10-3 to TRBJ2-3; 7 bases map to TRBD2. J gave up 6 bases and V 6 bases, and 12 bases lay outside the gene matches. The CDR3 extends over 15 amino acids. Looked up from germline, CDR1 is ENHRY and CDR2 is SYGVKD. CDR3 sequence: CAISPGEGVGDTQYF. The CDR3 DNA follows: TGTGCCATCAGCCCGGGGGAGGGTGTGGGTGATACGCAGTATTTT.

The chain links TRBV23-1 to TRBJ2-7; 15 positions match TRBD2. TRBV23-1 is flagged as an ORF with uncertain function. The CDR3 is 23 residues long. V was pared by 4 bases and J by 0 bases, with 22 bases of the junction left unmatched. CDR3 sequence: CASSPGGGGMGLAGGRGSYEQYF. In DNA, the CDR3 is TGCGCCAGCAGTCCCGGCGGGGGGGGAATGGGACTAGCGGGAGGTAGGGGCTCCTACGAGCAGTACTTC.

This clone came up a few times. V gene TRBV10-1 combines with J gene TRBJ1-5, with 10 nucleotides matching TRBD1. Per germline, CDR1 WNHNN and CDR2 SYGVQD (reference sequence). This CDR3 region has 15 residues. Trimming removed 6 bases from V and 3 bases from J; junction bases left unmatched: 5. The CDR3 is CASSRRQGANQPQHF. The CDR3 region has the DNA TGCGCCAGCAGCCGTCGACAGGGGGCCAATCAGCCCCAGCATTTT.

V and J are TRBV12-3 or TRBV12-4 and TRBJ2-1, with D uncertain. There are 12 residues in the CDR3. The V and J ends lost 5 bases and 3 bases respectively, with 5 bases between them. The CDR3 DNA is TGTGCCAGCAGTCCCCGCTACAATGAGCAGTTCTTC. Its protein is CASSPRYNEQFF.

In DNA, the CDR3 is TGCGCCAGCAGCTCCTCTCGTGCCGGGGAGCTGTTTTTT. Its protein product is CASSSSRAGELFF. The rearrangement uses TRBV5-1 and TRBJ2-2; no definite D call. Germline values: CDR1 SGHRS, CDR2 YFSETQ. The CDR3 runs to 13 residues. Between the trimmed V and J ends, which lost 3 bases and 6 bases, there was a span of 9 bases.

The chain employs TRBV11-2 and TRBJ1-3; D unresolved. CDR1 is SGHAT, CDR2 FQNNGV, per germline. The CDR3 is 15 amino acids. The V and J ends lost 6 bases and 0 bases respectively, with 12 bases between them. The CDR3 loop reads CASRGGVTSGNTIYF. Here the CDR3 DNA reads TGTGCCAGCAGGGGTGGAGTGACCTCTGGAAACACCATATATTTT. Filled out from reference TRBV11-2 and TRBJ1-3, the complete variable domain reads EAGVAQSPRYKIIEKRQSVAFWCNPISGHATLYWYQQILGQGPKLLIQFQNNGVVDDSQLPKDRFSAERLKGVDSTLKIQPAKLEDSAVYLCASRGGVTSGNTIYFGEGSWLTVV.

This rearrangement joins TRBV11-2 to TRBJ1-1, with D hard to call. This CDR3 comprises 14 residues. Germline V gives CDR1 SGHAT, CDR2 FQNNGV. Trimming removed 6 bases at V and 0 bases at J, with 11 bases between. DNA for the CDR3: TGTGCCAGCAGGGCGGCCGGAATGAACACTGAAGCTTTCTTT. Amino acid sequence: CASRAAGMNTEAFF.

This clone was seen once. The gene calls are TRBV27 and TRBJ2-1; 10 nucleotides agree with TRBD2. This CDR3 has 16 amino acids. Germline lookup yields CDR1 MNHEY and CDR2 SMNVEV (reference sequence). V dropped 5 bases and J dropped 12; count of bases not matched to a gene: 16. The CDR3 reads CASSTYSGRAEVVQFF. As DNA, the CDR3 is TGTGCCAGCAGTACCTACAGCGGGAGGGCCGAGGTTGTGCAGTTCTTC.

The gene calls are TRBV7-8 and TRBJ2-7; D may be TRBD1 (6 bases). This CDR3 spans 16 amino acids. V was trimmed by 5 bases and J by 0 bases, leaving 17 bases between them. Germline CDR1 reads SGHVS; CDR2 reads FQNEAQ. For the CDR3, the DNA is TGTGCCAGCAGCGCCAGACAGGCCATTAACTCCTACGAGCAGTACTTC. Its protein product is CASSARQAINSYEQYF.

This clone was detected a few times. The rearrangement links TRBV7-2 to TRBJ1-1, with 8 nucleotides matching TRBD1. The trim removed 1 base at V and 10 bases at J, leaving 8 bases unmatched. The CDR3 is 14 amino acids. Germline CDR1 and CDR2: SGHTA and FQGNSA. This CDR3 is CASSLVRTGSGAFF. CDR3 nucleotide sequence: TGTGCCAGCAGCTTAGTCAGGACAGGGAGCGGAGCTTTCTTT.

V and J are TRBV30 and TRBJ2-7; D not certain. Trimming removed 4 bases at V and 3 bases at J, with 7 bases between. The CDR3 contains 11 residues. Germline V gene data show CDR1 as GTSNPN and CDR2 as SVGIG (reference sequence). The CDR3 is CAWTTGYEQYF. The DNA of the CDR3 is TGTGCCTGGACCACGGGCTACGAGCAGTACTTC.

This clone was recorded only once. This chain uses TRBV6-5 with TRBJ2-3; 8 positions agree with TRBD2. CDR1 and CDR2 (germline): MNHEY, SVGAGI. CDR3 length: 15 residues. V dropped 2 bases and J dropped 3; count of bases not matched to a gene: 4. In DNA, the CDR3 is TGTGCCAGCAGTTACGGTAGCGGGACTACAGATACGCAGTATTTT. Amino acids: CASSYGSGTTDTQYF.

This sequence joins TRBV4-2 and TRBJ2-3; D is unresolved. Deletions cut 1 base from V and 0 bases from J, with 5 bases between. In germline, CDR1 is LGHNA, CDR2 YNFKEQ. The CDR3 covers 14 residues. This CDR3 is CASSQVTSTDTQYF. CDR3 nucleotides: TGTGCCAGCAGCCAAGTTACTAGCACAGATACGCAGTATTTT.

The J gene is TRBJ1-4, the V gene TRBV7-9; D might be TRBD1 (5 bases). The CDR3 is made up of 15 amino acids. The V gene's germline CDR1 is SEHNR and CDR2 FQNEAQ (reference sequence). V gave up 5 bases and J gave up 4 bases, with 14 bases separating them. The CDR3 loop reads CASSPWTQINEKLFF. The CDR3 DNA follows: TGTGCCAGCAGCCCATGGACACAGATTAATGAAAAACTGTTTTTT.

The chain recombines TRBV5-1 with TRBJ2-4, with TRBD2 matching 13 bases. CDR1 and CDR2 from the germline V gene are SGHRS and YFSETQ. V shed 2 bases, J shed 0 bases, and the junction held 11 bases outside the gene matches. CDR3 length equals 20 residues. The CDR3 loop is CASSFGTSGTPGLAKNIQYF. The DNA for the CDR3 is TGCGCCAGCAGCTTTGGGACTAGCGGGACACCGGGGCTAGCCAAAAACATTCAGTACTTC. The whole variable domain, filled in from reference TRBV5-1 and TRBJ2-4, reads KAGVTQTPRYLIKTRGQQVTLSCSPISGHRSVSWYQQTPGQGLQFLFEYFSETQRNKGNFPGRFSGRQFSNSRSEMNVSTLELGDSALYLCASSFGTSGTPGLAKNIQYFGAGTRLSVL.